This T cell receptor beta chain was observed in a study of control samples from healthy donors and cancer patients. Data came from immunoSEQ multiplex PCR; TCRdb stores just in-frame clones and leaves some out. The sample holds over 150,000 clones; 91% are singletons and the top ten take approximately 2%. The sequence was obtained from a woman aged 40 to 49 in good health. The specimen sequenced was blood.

For the CDR3, the DNA is TGTGCCAGCAGCCTGCCTCCCAGAGCGTCAGATACGCAGTATTTT. Its translation: CASSLPPRASDTQYF. The rearrangement links TRBV5-6 to TRBJ2-3, with D hard to call. Trimming left V 4 bases short and J 4 bases short, with 16 bases between. The CDR3 sequence is 15 residues long. The germline V gene has CDR1 SGHDT and CDR2 YYEEEE.